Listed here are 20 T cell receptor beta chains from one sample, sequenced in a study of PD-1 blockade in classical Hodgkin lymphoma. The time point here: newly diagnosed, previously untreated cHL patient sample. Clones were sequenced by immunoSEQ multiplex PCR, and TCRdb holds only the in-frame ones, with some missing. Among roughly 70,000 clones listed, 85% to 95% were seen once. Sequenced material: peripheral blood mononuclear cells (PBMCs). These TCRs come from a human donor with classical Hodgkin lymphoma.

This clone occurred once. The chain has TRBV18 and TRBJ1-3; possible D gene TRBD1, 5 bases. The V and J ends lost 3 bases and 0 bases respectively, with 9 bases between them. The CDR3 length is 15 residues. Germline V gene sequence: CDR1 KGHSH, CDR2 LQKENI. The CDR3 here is CASSPGLISGNTIYF. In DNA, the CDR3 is TGTGCCAGCTCACCGGGACTGATCTCTGGAAACACCATATATTTT.

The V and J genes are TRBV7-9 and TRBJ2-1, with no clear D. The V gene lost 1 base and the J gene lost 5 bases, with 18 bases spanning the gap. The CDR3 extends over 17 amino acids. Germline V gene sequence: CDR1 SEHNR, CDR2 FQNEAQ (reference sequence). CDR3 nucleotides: TGTGCCAGCAGCTTAGTTACACCTAACCCCCCACACAATGAGCAGTTCTTC. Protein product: CASSLVTPNPPHNEQFF. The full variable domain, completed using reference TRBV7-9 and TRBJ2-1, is DTGVSQNPRHKITKRGQNVTFRCDPISEHNRLYWYRQTLGQGPEFLTYFQNEAQLEKSRLLSDRFSAERPKGSFSTLEIQRTEQGDSAMYLCASSLVTPNPPHNEQFFGPGTRLTVL.

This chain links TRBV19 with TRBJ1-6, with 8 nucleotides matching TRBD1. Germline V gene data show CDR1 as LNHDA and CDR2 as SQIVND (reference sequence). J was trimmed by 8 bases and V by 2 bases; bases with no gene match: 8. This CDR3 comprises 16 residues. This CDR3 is CASSIQGALADSPLHF. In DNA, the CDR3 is TGTGCCAGTAGTATACAGGGGGCCCTTGCTGATTCACCCCTCCACTTT.

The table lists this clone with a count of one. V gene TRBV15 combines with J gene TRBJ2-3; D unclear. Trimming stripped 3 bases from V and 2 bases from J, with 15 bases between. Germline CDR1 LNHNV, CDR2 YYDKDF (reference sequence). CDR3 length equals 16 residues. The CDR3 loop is CATSRGLGALTDTQYF. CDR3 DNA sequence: TGTGCCACCAGCAGGGGGTTGGGCGCCCTCACAGATACGCAGTATTTT.

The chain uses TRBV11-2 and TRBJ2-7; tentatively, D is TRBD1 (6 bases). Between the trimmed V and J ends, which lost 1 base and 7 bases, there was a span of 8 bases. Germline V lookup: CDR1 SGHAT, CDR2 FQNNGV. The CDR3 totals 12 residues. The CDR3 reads CASSLGTGEQYF. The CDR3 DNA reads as TGTGCCAGCAGCTTAGGTACAGGGGAGCAGTACTTC.

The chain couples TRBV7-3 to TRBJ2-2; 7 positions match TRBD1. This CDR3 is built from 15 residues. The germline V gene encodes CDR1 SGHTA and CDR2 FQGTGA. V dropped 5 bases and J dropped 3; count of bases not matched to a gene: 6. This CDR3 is CASSPDRVHTGELFF. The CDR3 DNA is TGTGCCAGCAGCCCAGACAGGGTGCACACCGGGGAGCTGTTTTTT.

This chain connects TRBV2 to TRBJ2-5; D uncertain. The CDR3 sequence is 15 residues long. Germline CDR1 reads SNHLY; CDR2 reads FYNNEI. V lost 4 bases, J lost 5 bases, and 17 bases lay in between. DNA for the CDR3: TGTGCCAGCAGTGTTACGAGACTGGAGACTGAGACCCAGTACTTC. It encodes CASSVTRLETETQYF.

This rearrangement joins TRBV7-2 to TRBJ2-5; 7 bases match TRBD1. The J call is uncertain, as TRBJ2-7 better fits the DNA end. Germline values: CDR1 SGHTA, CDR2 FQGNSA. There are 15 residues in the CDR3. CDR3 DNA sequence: TGTGCCAGCCAACACCAGGGGGAAGGCCCCTACGAGCAGTACTTC. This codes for CASQHQGEGPYEQYF.

The CDR3 nucleotides are TGTGCCAGCAGCTTAGGGGGGATTGGGGCCAACGTCCTGACTTTC. Protein product: CASSLGGIGANVLTF. The chain carries TRBV7-2 and TRBJ2-6, with D perhaps being TRBD1 or TRBD2 (5 bases each). Trimming took 1 base from V and 3 from J, leaving 7 bases between them. The germline CDR1 and CDR2 sequences are SGHTA and FQGNSA. This CDR3 spans 15 amino acids.

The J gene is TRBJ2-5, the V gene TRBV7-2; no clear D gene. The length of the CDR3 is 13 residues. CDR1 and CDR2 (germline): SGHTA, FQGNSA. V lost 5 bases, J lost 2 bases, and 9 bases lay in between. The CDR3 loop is CASSPWLQETQYF. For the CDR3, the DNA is TGTGCCAGCAGCCCTTGGCTTCAAGAGACCCAGTACTTC.

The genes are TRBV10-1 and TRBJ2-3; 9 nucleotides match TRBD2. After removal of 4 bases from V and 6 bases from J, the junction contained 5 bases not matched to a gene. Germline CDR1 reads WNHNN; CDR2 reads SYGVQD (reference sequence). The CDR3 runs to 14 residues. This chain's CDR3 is CASSVQGLADTQYF. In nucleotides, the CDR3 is TGCGCCAGCAGTGTCCAAGGACTAGCGGATACGCAGTATTTT.

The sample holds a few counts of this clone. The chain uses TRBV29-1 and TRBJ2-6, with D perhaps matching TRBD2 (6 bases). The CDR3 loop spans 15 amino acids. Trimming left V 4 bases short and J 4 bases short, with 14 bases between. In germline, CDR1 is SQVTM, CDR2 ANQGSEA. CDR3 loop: CSVVTSRPGANVLTF. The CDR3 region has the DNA TGCAGCGTTGTGACTAGTCGGCCCGGGGCCAACGTCCTGACTTTC.

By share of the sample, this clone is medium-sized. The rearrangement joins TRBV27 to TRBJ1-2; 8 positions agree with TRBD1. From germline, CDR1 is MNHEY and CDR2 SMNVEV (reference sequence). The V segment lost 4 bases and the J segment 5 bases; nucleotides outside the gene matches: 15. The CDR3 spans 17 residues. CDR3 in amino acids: CASSSPGDRRGNYGYTF. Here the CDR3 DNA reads TGTGCCAGCAGTTCTCCCGGGGACAGGCGGGGCAATTATGGCTACACCTTC.

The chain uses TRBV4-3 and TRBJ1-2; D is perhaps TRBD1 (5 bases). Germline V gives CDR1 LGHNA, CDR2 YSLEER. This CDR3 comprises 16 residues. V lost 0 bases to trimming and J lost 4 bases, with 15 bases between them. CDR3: CASSQDPAGRGYGYTF. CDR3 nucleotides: TGCGCCAGCAGCCAAGATCCGGCAGGGAGGGGCTATGGCTACACCTTC.

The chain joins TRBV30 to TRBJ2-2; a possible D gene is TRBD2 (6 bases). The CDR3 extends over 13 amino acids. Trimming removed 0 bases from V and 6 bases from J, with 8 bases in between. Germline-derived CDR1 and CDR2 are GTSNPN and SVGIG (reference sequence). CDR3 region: CAWSVWGAGELFF. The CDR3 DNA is TGTGCCTGGAGTGTATGGGGGGCCGGGGAGCTGTTTTTT.

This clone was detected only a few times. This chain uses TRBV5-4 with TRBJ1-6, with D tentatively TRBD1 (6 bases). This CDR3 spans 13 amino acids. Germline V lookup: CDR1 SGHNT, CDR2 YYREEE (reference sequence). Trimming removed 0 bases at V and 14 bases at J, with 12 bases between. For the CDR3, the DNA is TGTGCCAGCAGCTTGGGGGACACAACGGCCCTCCACTTT. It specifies CASSLGDTTALHF.

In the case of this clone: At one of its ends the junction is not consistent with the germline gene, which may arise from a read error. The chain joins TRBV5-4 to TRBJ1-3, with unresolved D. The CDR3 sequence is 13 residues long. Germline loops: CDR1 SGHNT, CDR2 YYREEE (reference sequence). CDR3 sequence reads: CASSPSRVIYLTW. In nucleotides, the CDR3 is TGTGCCAGCAGCCCCTCTAGAGTTATTTACCTCACTTGG. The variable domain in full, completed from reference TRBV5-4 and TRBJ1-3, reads ETGVTQSPTHLIKTRGQQVTLRCSSQSGHNTVSWYQQALGQGPQFIFQYYREEENGRGNFPPRFSGLQFPNYSSELNVNALELDDSALYLCASSPSRVIYLTWGEGSWLTVV.

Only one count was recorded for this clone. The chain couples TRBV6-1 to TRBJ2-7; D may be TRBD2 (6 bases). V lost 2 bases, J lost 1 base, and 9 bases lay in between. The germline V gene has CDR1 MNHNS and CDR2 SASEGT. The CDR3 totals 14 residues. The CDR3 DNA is TGTGCCAGCAGTGAAACTAGCTCTTCCTACGAGCAGTACTTC. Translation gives CASSETSSSYEQYF.

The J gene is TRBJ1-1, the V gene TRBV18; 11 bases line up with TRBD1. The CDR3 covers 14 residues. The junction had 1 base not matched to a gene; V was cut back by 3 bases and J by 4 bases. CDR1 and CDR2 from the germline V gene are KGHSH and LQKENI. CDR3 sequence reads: CASSPGQGATEAFF. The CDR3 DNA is TGTGCCAGCTCACCCGGACAGGGGGCCACTGAAGCTTTCTTT.

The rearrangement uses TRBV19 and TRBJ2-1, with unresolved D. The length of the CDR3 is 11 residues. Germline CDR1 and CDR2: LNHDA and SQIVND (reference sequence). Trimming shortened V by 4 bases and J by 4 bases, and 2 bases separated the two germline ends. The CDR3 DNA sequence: TGTGCCAGTAGTACATACAATGAGCAGTTCTTC. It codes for CASSTYNEQFF.